This TCR beta chain was sequenced in a study of beta chain features in type 1 diabetes. Germline CDR1 is LNHDA and CDR2 is SQIVND (reference sequence). V lost 4 bases, J lost 2 bases, and 9 bases lay in between. The CDR3 runs to 13 residues. Study findings and constraints: VDJ junctions in type 1 diabetes patients carried more deletions and fewer insertions. Reads derived from cDNA could over-represent cells showing high TCR expression. Among all four CD4+ subsets, Type 1 diabetes patients had TCRB CDR3s that were moderately but significantly shorter.

Reverse transcribing all isolated RNA meant expressed TCRB transcripts were sequenced. Sequencing was performed with immunoSEQ multiplex PCR; in TCRdb, only in-frame clones are kept and a portion is missing. The sample records roughly 340,000 clones, around 13% being singletons. As regards this clone: Its antigen is not known.

Based on CD45RO/CCR7/CD25/CD127/CD95/CD27, CD4+ regulatory, stem cell-like memory, naive and central memory cells were sorted. Post-sort purity exceeded 98% for all sorted populations. Sequencing was carried out using naive CD4+ T cells from blood. The chain joins TRBV19 to TRBJ2-7, with no clear D. The receptor's source is a woman younger than 30 with type 1 diabetes. The CDR3 nucleotides read TGTGCCAGTAGTAACCCGGTTGCCTACGAGCAGTACTTC. Amino acid sequence: CASSNPVAYEQYF.